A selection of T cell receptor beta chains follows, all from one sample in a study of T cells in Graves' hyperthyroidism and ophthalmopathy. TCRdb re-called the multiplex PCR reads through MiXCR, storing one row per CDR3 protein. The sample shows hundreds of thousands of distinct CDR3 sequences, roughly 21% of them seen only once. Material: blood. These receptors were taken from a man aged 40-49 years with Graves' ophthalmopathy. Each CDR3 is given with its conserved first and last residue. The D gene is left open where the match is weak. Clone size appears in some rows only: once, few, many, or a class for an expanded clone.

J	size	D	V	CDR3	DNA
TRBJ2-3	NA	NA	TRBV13	CASSPGLAETTDTQYF	TGTGCCAGCAGCCCAGGACTGGCGGAGACCACAGATACGCAGTATTTT
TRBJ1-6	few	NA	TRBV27	CASSLRPEQNSPLHF	TGTGCCAGCAGTTTAAGACCCGAACAGAATTCACCCCTCCACTTT
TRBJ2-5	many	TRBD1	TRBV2	CASRSGQGLRETQYF	TGTGCCAGCAGATCAGGACAGGGCCTACGAGAGACCCAGTACTTC
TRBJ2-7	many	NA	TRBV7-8	CASSPWGAGASYEQYF	TGTGCCAGCAGCCCCTGGGGGGCGGGGGCGAGTTACGAGCAGTACTTC
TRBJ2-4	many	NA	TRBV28	CASSSSGSEKWGIQYF	TGTGCCAGCAGTTCCTCGGGATCAGAAAAATGGGGTATTCAGTACTTC
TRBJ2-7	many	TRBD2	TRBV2	CASSEGLAGAQSTVREQYF	TGTGCCAGCAGTGAAGGGCTAGCGGGGGCCCAAAGTACAGTTCGCGAGCAGTACTTC
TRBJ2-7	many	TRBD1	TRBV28	CASSPPRQGEYF	TGTGCCAGCAGCCCACCCCGACAGGGCGAGTACTTC
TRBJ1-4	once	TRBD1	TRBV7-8	CASSFRTGYKSNEKLFF	TGTGCCAGCAGCTTCCGGACAGGGTATAAATCTAATGAAAAACTGTTTTTT
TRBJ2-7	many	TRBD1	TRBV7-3	CASSSGQGTEQYF	TGTGCCAGCAGCTCGGGACAGGGGACCGAGCAGTACTTC
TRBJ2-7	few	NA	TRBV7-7	CASSSGELASAQYF	TGTGCTAGCAGCTCCGGGGAGCTAGCCTCAGCGCAGTACTTC
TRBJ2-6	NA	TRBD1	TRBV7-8	CASSGQGSSGANVLTF	TGTGCCAGCAGCGGACAGGGAAGCTCTGGGGCCAACGTCCTGACTTTC
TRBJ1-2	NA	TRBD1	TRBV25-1	CASRNPGQDYGYTF	TGTGCCAGCAGAAACCCGGGACAGGACTATGGCTACACCTTC
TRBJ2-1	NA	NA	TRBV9	CASSVSALDEQFF	TGTGCCAGCAGCGTATCAGCCCTGGATGAGCAGTTCTTC